Following are 10 T cell receptor beta chains from one sample sequenced in a study of blood T cell repertoires in COVID-19. Clones were read by immunoSEQ multiplex PCR, and TCRdb kept only the in-frame ones, dropping some. This table has about 89,000 clones, roughly 80% appearing once. The sequenced sample consisted of peripheral blood. The receptors originated from an elderly woman with acute or convalescent COVID-19.

This clone qualifies as medium-sized. This chain links TRBV4-2 with TRBJ2-3, with 8 bases identical to TRBD2. Trimming removed 0 bases from V and 5 bases from J; junction bases left unmatched: 7. The germline CDR1 and CDR2 sequences are LGHNA and YNFKEQ. This CDR3 has 16 amino acids. The CDR3 DNA follows: TGTGCCAGCAGCCAAGAAGCCGGGGGGGGAGGAGATACGCAGTATTTT. This translates into CASSQEAGGGGDTQYF.

This sequence joins TRBV6-4 and TRBJ1-4; TRBD1 aligns across 8 bases. The length of the CDR3 is 14 residues. The V and J ends lost 5 bases and 7 bases, in that order; junction bases with no gene match: 6. CDR1 and CDR2 (germline): MRHNA, SNTAGT. The CDR3 spells CASSQGASSEKLFF. The CDR3 DNA reads as TGTGCCAGCAGTCAGGGGGCCTCCTCTGAAAAACTGTTTTTT.

V and J are TRBV5-1 and TRBJ2-7, with D possibly TRBD1 on 8 matching bases. CDR1 SGHRS and CDR2 YFSETQ come from the germline V gene. The CDR3 runs to 15 residues. The V end lost 3 bases, the J end lost 2 bases, and 15 bases lay between the germline ends. CDR3 nucleotides: TGCGCCAGCAGCTCACGACAGGGGACTACCTACGAGCAGTACTTC. Protein sequence: CASSSRQGTTYEQYF.

The rearrangement joins TRBV11-2 to TRBJ1-2; 10 bases map to TRBD1. Unmatched junction bases numbered 8, after V lost 3 bases and J lost 4 bases. Looked up from germline, CDR1 is SGHAT and CDR2 is FQNNGV. The CDR3 runs to 16 residues. The CDR3 spells CASSFWDRGVGYGYTF. CDR3 bases: TGTGCCAGCAGCTTTTGGGACAGGGGTGTAGGCTATGGCTACACCTTC.

This chain joins TRBV25-1 and TRBJ2-5; the match to TRBD1 covers 9 bases. CDR1 and CDR2 from the germline V gene are MGHDK and SYGVNS. The CDR3 runs to 15 residues. Trimming at V came to 3 bases and at J to 4 bases, leaving 6 bases not matched to a gene. CDR3 region: CASSDGDRVGETQYF. In DNA, the CDR3 is TGTGCCAGCAGTGACGGGGACAGGGTCGGAGAGACCCAGTACTTC. Combining the CDR3 with reference TRBV25-1 and TRBJ2-5 gives the whole variable domain EADIYQTPRYLVIGTGKKITLECSQTMGHDKMYWYQQDPGMELHLIHYSYGVNSTEKGDLSSESTVSRIRTEHFPLTLESARPSHTSQYLCASSDGDRVGETQYFGPGTRLLVL.

V gene TRBV7-9 combines with J gene TRBJ2-1; TRBD1 might be the D (6 bases). Per the germline V gene, CDR1 is SEHNR and CDR2 is FQNEAQ (reference sequence). Trimming took 1 base from V and 2 from J, leaving 6 bases between them. This CDR3 comprises 14 residues. The CDR3 reads CASSLEGAYNEQFF. CDR3 nucleotide sequence: TGTGCCAGCAGCTTAGAGGGGGCCTACAATGAGCAGTTCTTC.

The chain combines TRBV7-8 with TRBJ2-7; tentatively, D is TRBD2 (6 bases). CDR3 length: 16 amino acids. Looked up from germline, CDR1 is SGHVS and CDR2 is FQNEAQ. Trimming removed 3 bases at V and 4 bases at J, with 19 bases between. CDR3 sequence reads: CASSLRSLGGMYEQYF. The DNA of the CDR3 is TGTGCCAGCAGCTTGAGGTCTTTAGGAGGGATGTACGAGCAGTACTTC.

This chain joins TRBV11-3 and TRBJ2-7; D perhaps matches TRBD1 (6 bases). This CDR3 comprises 13 residues. Germline CDR1 is SGHNT and CDR2 is YENEEA. V lost 2 bases and J 3 bases, leaving 8 bases between the germline ends. CDR3 loop: CASSLQGGYEQYF. The CDR3 bases are TGTGCCAGCAGCTTACAAGGGGGCTACGAGCAGTACTTC. Based on the CDR3 plus reference TRBV11-3 and TRBJ2-7, the full variable domain is EAGVVQSPRYKIIEKKQPVAFWCNPISGHNTLYWYLQNLGQGPELLIRYENEEAVDDSQLPKDRFSAERLKGVDSTLKIQPAELGDSAVYLCASSLQGGYEQYFGPGTRLTVT.

This clone has a handful of counts. The chain carries TRBV6-4 and TRBJ1-5, with 9 bases matching TRBD1. The CDR3 loop spans 15 amino acids. Per germline, CDR1 MRHNA and CDR2 SNTAGT. Unmatched junction bases numbered 4, after V lost 4 bases and J lost 3 bases. CDR3 in DNA: TGTGCCAGCAGTGCCGGGACAGGGAACAATCAGCCCCAGCATTTT. It codes for CASSAGTGNNQPQHF.

The genes are TRBV5-4 and TRBJ2-4; TRBD1 agrees at 7 bases. The germline V gene has CDR1 SGHNT and CDR2 YYREEE (reference sequence). V shed 3 bases, J shed 8 bases, and the junction held 5 bases outside the gene matches. CDR3 size: 13 residues. In DNA form, the CDR3 reads TGTGCCAGCAGCTCGGGGACAGAGGACATTCAGTACTTC. Protein sequence: CASSSGTEDIQYF.